This T cell receptor (beta chain) was recovered during a study of T cell responses to AZD1222 COVID-19 vaccine. The trim removed 3 bases at V and 8 bases at J, leaving 10 bases unmatched. The V gene's germline CDR1 is MNHEY and CDR2 SMNVEV (reference sequence). This CDR3 has 15 residues. The study pooled second doses at about 4 or about 12 weeks. Study results and caveats: Clonal diversity may have been underestimated, and the donors were mostly white British, with more females than males. Spike-specific TCR breadth and depth went up after people got two AZD1222 doses. Only 5 or 6 AZD1222 recipients tested seropositive at baseline.

The method was immunoSEQ multiplex PCR; TCRdb's version includes in-frame clones alone and lacks a portion of them. The data show 180,000 or so clones, around nine tenths seen once. In the case of this clone: Its antigen is still unknown.

The specimen was peripheral blood, collected 28 days after the second AZD1222 dose. This clonotype was obtained from an adult who received the AZD1222 COVID-19 vaccine. The chain has TRBV27 and TRBJ1-2, with 9 bases fitting TRBD1. The CDR3 bases are TGTGCCAGCAGTTTGTCATCCACAGGGGGCAGCGGCTACACCTTC. Protein sequence: CASSLSSTGGSGYTF.